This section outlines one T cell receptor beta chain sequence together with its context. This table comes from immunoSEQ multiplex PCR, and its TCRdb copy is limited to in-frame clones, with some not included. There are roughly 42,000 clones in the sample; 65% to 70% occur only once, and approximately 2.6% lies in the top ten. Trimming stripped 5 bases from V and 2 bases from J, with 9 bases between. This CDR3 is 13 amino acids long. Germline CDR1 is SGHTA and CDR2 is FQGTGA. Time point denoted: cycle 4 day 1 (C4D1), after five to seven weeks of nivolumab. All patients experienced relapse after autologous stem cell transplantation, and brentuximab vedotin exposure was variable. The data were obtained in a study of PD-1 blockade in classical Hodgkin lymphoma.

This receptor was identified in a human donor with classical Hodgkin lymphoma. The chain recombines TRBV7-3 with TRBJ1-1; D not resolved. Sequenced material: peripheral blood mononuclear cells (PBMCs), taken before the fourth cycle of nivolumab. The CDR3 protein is CASSPSSNTEAFF. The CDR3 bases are TGTGCCAGCAGCCCTAGTTCCAACACTGAAGCTTTCTTT.